Below, 11 T cell receptor beta chains from the same sample are listed, as sequenced in a study of identical twins. Each CDR3 protein gets one entry after TCRdb re-called the 5' RACE reads with MiXCR. The sample shows about 470,000 distinct CDR3 sequences, 20% to 25% of them seen only once. The sample was also linked to a second study, of T cells expressing NK-cell markers.

The material sequenced was CD4+ T cells sorted from blood. The receptors originated from a woman under 30 in good health.

V is TRBV6-5 and J is TRBJ1-1, with 8 bases matching TRBD1. This CDR3 comprises 15 residues. The J segment lost 0 bases and the V segment lost 4 bases, leaving 4 bases of the junction unmatched. Germline CDR1 and CDR2: MNHEY and SVGAGI. The CDR3 coding sequence is TGTGCCAGCAGTTGGACAGGGAGGATGAACACTGAAGCTTTCTTT. Protein: CASSWTGRMNTEAFF.

This clonotype came up a few times. The chain carries TRBV5-1 and TRBJ2-1, with D unresolved. The ends were cut back, 5 bases at V and 12 bases at J, with 21 bases in the middle. This CDR3 contains 14 residues. CDR1 SGHRS and CDR2 YFSETQ come from the germline V gene. The DNA of the CDR3 is TGCGCCAGCAGGACGCTGCCTAATGAGTCGGGGCAGTTCTTC. Translated: CASRTLPNESGQFF.

The chain has TRBV9 and TRBJ2-5, with TRBD2 matching 8 bases. CDR3 size: 17 residues. The J segment lost 5 bases and the V segment lost 3 bases, leaving 15 bases of the junction unmatched. CDR1 and CDR2 (germline): SGDLS, YYNGEE. Here the CDR3 DNA reads TGTGCCAGCAGCGCGGGGGTCGGGGGGGCACTCTCGGAGACCCAGTACTTC. Protein: CASSAGVGGALSETQYF. The entire variable domain, with the rest obtained from reference TRBV9 and TRBJ2-5, is as follows: DSGVTQTPKHLITATGQRVTLRCSPRSGDLSVYWYQQSLDQGLQFLIQYYNGEERAKGNILERFSAQQFPDLHSELNLSSLELGDSALYFCASSAGVGGALSETQYFGPGTRLLVL.

This sequence joins TRBV10-3 and TRBJ2-1; 7 bases map to TRBD2. The CDR3 spans 14 residues. Germline CDR1 ENHRY, CDR2 SYGVKD. The ends lost 7 bases at V and 3 bases at J; junction bases unmatched: 6. CDR3: CAIKVGGGYNEQFF. The CDR3 DNA follows: TGTGCCATCAAAGTTGGCGGGGGCTACAATGAGCAGTTCTTC.

The chain couples TRBV6-1 to TRBJ2-3; D could derive from TRBD1 or TRBD2 (5 bases each). With 0 bases removed from V and 6 bases from J, the gap between germline ends came to 16 bases. The CDR3 sequence is 16 residues long. Germline values: CDR1 MNHNS, CDR2 SASEGT. The CDR3 region is CASSEARGAGADTQYF. In DNA form, the CDR3 reads TGTGCCAGCAGTGAAGCGCGAGGGGCCGGGGCGGATACGCAGTATTTT.

The rearrangement joins TRBV14 to TRBJ2-5; the D is unclear. CDR3 length equals 14 residues. V shed 4 bases and J shed 5 bases, with 14 bases lying between them. Per the germline V gene, CDR1 is SGHDN and CDR2 is FVKESK. The CDR3 coding sequence is TGTGCCAGCAGCCCGTTGGTGGCCTTGGAGACCCAGTACTTC. This codes for CASSPLVALETQYF.

The gene calls are TRBV9 and TRBJ1-1; D is ambiguous. The CDR3 extends over 14 amino acids. Germline assignment: CDR1 SGDLS and CDR2 YYNGEE. Deletions cut 0 bases from V and 1 base from J, with 7 bases between. This CDR3 is CASSVAPQNTEAFF. CDR3 DNA sequence: TGTGCCAGCAGCGTAGCTCCCCAGAACACTGAAGCTTTCTTT.

This clonotype has only a few counts. The chain recombines TRBV28 with TRBJ2-7; TRBD1 matches at 8 bases. Trimming at V came to 8 bases and at J to 0 bases, leaving 9 bases not matched to a gene. The CDR3 totals 15 residues. The germline gives CDR1 MDHEN, CDR2 SYDVKM. CDR3 sequence (DNA): TGTGCCAGCGGGACCACAGGGGGTAGCTCCTACGAGCAGTACTTC. It is translated as CASGTTGGSSYEQYF.

This clonotype was counted ten times or more. The V call is TRBV5-1, the J call TRBJ2-7; 7 bases agree with TRBD2. The germline CDR1 and CDR2 sequences are SGHRS and YFSETQ. The CDR3 contains 13 residues. V lost 0 bases and J lost 3; bases outside the gene matches: 0. CDR3 DNA: TGCGCCAGCAGCTTGGAGCGGGACTACGAGCAGTACTTC. Amino acid sequence: CASSLERDYEQYF.

The CDR3 DNA follows: TGTGCCTGCTGCCTCTGGACTAGCGGGACTGATGAGCAGTTCTTC. Translated: CACCLWTSGTDEQFF. V gene TRBV3-1 combines with J gene TRBJ2-1, with TRBD2 matching 12 bases. The CDR3 has 15 amino acids. From germline, CDR1 is LGHDT and CDR2 YNNKEL (reference sequence). V gave up 11 bases and J gave up 8 bases; unmatched junction bases: 13.

This chain links TRBV7-9 with TRBJ1-4, with 7 bases identical to TRBD1. CDR1 and CDR2 from the germline V gene are SEHNR and FQNEAQ (reference sequence). V gave up 2 bases and J gave up 7 bases; unmatched junction bases: 4. The length of the CDR3 is 14 residues. The CDR3 DNA follows: TGTGCCAGCAGCTTAATGCAGGGGGGTGAAAAACTGTTTTTT. The encoded protein is CASSLMQGGEKLFF.